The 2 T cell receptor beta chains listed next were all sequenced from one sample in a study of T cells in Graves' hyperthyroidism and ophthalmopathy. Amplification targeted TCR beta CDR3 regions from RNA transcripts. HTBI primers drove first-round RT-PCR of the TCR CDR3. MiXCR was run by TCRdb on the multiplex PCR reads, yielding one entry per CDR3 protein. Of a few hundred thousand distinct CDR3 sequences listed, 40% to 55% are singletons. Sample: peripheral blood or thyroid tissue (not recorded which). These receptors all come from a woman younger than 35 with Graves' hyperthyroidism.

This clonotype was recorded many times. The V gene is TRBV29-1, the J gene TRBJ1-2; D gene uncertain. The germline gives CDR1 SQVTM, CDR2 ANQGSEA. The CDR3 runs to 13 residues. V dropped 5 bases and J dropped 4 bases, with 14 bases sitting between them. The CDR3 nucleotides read TGCAGCGTTAGGTCGGCTCTTAGCTATGGCTACACCTTC. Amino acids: CSVRSALSYGYTF.

This chain's CDR3 is CASSKNTLGTSTQYF. The CDR3 DNA is TGTGCCAGCAGCAAAAATACCCTCGGGACATCGACGCAGTATTTT. This chain joins TRBV11-1 and TRBJ2-3, with D perhaps TRBD1 (6 bases). This CDR3 is 15 amino acids long. Trimming pared 5 bases from V and 9 bases from J, leaving 21 bases between. Germline loops: CDR1 SGHAT, CDR2 FQDESV (reference sequence). The full variable domain, completed using reference TRBV11-1 and TRBJ2-3, is EAEVAQSPRYKITEKSQAVAFWCDPISGHATLYWYRQILGQGPELLVQFQDESVVDDSQLPKDRFSAERLKGVDSTLKIQPAELGDSAMYLCASSKNTLGTSTQYFGPGTRLTVL.